This T cell receptor (beta chain) was observed in a study of identical twins. Study conclusions and caveats: Where beta out-of-frame sequences were concerned, excess twin sharing was weaker. The study drew conclusions from cross-sectional statistical analysis, not from following the same donors.

Regarding this clonotype: Its target is not known.

Germline V CDR1 and CDR2: DFQATT, SNEGSKA (reference sequence). This CDR3 contains 15 residues. J was trimmed by 1 base and V by 1 base; bases with no gene match: 7. Unique molecular identifiers were present on cDNA, and template switching added a universal primer site. TCRdb re-called the 5' RACE reads with MiXCR, one entry per CDR3 protein. The data contain 200,000 to 300,000 distinct CDR3 sequences, 6% to 8.5% of them singletons. These data were also filed under a second study, of yellow fever vaccine responses in identical twins.

Input material: CD8+ T cells sorted from blood. This chain uses TRBV20-1 with TRBJ2-7; TRBD2 aligns across 7 bases. The TCR originated in a woman younger than 35 in good health. The CDR3 DNA reads as TGCAGTGCTAGAGGGCTGGGGCGGGAGTCCTACGAGCAGTACGTC. It is translated as CSARGLGRESYEQYV.